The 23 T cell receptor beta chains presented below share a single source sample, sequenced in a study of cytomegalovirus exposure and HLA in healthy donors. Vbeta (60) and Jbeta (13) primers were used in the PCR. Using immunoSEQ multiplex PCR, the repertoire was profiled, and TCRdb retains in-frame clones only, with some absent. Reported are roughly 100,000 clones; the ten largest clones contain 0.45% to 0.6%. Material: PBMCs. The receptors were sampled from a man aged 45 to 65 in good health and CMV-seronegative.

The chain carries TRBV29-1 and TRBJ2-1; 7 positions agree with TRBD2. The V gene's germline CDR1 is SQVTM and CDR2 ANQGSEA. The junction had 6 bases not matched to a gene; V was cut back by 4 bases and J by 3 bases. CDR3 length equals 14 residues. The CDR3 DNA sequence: TGCAGCGTTGCTCCGGGAGGCCTCTACAATGAGCAGTTCTTC. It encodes CSVAPGGLYNEQFF.

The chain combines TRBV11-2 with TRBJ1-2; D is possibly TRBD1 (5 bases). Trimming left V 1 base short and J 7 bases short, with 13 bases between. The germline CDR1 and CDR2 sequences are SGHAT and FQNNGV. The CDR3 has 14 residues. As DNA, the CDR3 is TGTGCCAGCAGCTTAGCGGAGGGGCGAGGTGGCTACACCTTC. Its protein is CASSLAEGRGGYTF. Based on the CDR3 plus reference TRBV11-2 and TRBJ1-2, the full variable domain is EAGVAQSPRYKIIEKRQSVAFWCNPISGHATLYWYQQILGQGPKLLIQFQNNGVVDDSQLPKDRFSAERLKGVDSTLKIQPAKLEDSAVYLCASSLAEGRGGYTFGSGTRLTVV.

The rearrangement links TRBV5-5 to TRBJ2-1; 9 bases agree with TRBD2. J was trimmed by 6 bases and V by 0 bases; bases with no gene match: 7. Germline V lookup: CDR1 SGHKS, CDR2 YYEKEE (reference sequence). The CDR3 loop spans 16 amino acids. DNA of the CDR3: TGTGCCAGCAGCTTGGCAAGGCTAGCGGGAAGCAATGAGCAGTTCTTC. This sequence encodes CASSLARLAGSNEQFF.

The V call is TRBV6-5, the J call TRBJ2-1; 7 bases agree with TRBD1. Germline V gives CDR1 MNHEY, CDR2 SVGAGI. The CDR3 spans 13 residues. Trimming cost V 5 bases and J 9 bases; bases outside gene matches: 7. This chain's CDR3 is CASSRQGFAEQFF. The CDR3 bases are TGTGCCAGCAGTCGACAGGGTTTCGCTGAGCAGTTCTTC.

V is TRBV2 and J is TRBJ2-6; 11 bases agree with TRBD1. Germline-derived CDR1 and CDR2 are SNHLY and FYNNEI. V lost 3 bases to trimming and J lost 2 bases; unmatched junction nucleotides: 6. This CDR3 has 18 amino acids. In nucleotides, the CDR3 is TGTGCCAGCAGTGAGTGGACAGGGGGCGGGACTGGGGCCAACGTCCTGACTTTC. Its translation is CASSEWTGGGTGANVLTF.

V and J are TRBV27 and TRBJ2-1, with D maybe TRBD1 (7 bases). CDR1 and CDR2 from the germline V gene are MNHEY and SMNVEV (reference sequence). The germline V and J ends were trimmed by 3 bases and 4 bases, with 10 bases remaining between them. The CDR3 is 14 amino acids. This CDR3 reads CASSLAGQYNEQFF. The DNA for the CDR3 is TGTGCCAGCAGTTTGGCGGGACAGTACAATGAGCAGTTCTTC.

The CDR3 region has the DNA TGTGCCAGCAGCCCCCCGGGGAGAGCGGGGAGAGGGGAGACAGATACGCAGTATTTT. Its protein is CASSPPGRAGRGETDTQYF. The chain links TRBV11-3 to TRBJ2-3; 7 bases align to TRBD2. Losses at the gene ends were 5 bases for V and 3 bases for J; bases not matched to a gene: 20. Germline V CDR1 and CDR2: SGHNT, YENEEA. The CDR3 length is 19 residues.

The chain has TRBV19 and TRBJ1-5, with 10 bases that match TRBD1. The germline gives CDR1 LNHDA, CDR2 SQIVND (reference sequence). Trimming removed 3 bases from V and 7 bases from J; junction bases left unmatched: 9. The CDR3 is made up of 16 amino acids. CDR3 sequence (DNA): TGTGCCAGTAGTATGGTCCGAGACAGGGGGCTGCAGCCCCAGCATTTT. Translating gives CASSMVRDRGLQPQHF.

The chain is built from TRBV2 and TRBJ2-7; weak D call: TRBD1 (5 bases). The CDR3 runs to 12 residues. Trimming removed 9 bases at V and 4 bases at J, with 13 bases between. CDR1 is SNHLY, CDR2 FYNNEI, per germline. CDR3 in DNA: TGTGCCAGATCTGGGCAGGGATACGAGCAGTACTTC. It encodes CARSGQGYEQYF.

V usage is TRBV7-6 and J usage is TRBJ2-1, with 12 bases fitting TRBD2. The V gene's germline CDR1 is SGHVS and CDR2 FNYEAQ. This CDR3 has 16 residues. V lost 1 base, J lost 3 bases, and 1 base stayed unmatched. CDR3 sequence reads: CASSLELAGGYNEQFF. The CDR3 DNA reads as TGTGCCAGCAGCTTAGAACTAGCGGGAGGCTACAATGAGCAGTTCTTC.

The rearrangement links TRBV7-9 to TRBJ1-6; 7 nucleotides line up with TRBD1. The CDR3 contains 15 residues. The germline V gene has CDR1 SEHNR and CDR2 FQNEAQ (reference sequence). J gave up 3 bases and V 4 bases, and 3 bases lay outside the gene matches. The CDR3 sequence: CASSSHRGYNSPLHF. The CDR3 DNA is TGTGCCAGCAGCTCCCACAGGGGCTATAATTCACCCCTCCACTTT.

CDR3: CASSMGLAGELFF. DNA of the CDR3: TGTGCCAGTAGTATGGGACTAGCGGGGGAGCTGTTTTTT. V and J are TRBV19 and TRBJ2-2; 10 bases are shared with TRBD2. This CDR3 spans 13 amino acids. V was clipped by 3 bases and J by 8 bases; unmatched bases: 0. Per germline, CDR1 LNHDA and CDR2 SQIVND (reference sequence). Drawing the rest from reference TRBV19 and TRBJ2-2, the complete variable domain is DGGITQSPKYLFRKEGQNVTLSCEQNLNHDAMYWYRQDPGQGLRLIYYSQIVNDFQKGDIAEGYSVSREKKESFPLTVTSAQKNPTAFYLCASSMGLAGELFFGEGSRLTVL.

The CDR3 here is CASSLARANTEAFF. CDR3 nucleotides: TGCGCCAGCAGCTTGGCCAGGGCGAACACTGAAGCTTTCTTT. The chain couples TRBV5-1 to TRBJ1-1; D is perhaps TRBD1 (5 bases). The CDR3 is made up of 14 amino acids. CDR1 and CDR2 from the germline V gene are SGHRS and YFSETQ. Trimming removed 0 bases from V and 1 base from J, with 7 bases in between.

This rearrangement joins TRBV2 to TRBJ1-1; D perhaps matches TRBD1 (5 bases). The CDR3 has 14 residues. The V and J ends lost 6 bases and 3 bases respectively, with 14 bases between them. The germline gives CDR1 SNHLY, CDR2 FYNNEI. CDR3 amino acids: CASRVRQSYTEAFF. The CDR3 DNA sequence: TGTGCCAGCAGAGTACGACAGAGCTACACTGAAGCTTTCTTT.

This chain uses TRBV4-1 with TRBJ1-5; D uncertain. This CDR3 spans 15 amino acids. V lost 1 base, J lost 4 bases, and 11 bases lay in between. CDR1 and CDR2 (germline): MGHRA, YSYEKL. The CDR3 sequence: CASSQADTANQPQHF. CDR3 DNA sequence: TGCGCCAGCAGCCAAGCTGACACAGCTAATCAGCCCCAGCATTTT.

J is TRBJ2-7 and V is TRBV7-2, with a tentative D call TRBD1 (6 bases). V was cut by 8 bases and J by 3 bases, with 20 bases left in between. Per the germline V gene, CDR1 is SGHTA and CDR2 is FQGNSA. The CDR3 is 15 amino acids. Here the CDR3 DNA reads TGTGCCAGCTCGACTTTCACAGGGTTTGGCTACGAGCAGTACTTC. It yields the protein CASSTFTGFGYEQYF.

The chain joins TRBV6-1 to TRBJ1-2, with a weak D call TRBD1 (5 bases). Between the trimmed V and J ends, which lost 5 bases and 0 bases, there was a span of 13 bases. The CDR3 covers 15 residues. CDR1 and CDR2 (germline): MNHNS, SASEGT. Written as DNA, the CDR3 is TGTGCCAGCAGTCCTCAACCGGGGGCTAACTATGGCTACACCTTC. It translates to CASSPQPGANYGYTF.

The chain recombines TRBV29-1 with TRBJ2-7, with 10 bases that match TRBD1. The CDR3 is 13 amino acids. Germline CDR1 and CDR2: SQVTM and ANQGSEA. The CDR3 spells CVARDRGSGEQYF. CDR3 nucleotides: TGCGTAGCCCGGGACAGGGGTTCGGGCGAGCAGTACTTC.

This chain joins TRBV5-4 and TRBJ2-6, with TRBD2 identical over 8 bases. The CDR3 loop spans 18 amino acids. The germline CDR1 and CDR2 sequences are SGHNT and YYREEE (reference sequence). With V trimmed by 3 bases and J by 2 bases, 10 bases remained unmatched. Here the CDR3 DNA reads TGTGCCAGCAGCTACGACGCGACTAGCGTAGCTGGGGCCAACGTCCTGACTTTC. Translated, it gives CASSYDATSVAGANVLTF.

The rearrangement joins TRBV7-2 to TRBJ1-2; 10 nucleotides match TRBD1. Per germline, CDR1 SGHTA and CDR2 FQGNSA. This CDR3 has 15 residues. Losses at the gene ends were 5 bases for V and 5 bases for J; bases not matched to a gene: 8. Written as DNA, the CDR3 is TGTGCCAGCAGCACGACAGGGGGCGCGGGGTATGGCTACACCTTC. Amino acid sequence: CASSTTGGAGYGYTF.

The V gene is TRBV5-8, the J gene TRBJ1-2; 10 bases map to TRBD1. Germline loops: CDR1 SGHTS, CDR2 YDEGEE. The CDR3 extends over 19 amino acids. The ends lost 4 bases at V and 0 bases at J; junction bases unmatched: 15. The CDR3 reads CASSHIRDRGLISNYGYTF. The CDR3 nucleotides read TGTGCCAGCAGCCATATCCGCGACAGGGGGCTAATCTCTAACTATGGCTACACCTTC.

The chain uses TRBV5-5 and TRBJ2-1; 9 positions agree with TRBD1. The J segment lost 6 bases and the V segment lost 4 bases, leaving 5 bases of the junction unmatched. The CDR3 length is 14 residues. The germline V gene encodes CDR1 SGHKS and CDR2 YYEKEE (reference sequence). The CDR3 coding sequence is TGTGCCAGCAGCCAACAGGGGGCTGTCAATGAGCAGTTCTTC. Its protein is CASSQQGAVNEQFF. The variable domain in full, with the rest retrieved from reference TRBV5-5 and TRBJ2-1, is DAGVTQSPTHLIKTRGQQVTLRCSPISGHKSVSWYQQVLGQGPQFIFQYYEKEERGRGNFPDRFSARQFPNYSSELNVNALLLGDSALYLCASSQQGAVNEQFFGPGTRLTVL.

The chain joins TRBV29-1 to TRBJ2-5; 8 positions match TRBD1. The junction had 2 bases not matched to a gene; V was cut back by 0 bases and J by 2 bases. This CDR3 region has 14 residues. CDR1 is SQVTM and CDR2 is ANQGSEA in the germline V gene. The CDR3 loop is CSVEDGTGQETQYF. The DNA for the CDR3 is TGCAGCGTTGAAGACGGGACAGGACAAGAGACCCAGTACTTC.